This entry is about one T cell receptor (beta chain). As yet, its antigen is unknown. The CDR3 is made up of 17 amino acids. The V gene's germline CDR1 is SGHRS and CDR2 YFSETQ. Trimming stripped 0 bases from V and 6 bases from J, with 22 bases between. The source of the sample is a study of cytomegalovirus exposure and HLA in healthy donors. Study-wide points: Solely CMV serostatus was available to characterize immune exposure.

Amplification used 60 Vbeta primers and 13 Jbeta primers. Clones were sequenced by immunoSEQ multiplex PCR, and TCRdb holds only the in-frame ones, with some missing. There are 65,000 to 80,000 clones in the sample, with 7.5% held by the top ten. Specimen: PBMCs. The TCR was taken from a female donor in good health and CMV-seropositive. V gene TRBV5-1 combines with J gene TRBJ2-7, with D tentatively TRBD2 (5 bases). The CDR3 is CASSLGLVAGLSGEQYF. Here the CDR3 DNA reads TGCGCCAGCAGCTTGGGACTCGTTGCTGGACTCTCGGGCGAGCAGTACTTC.